The 16 T cell receptor beta chains below come from one sample, sequenced in a study of early T cells in non-severe SARS-CoV-2 infection (dated by TCRdb to 2020 to 2023). Library construction relied on 5' RACE. Instrument used: NextSeq 500. TCRdb reanalyzed the raw reads on its own, using fastp at Q25 for trimming and MiXCR for clone calling, and kept in-frame beta chains. Under each unique CDR3 protein, matching rows form one entry showing the most common genes and DNA. This sample comprises some 30,000 distinct CDR3 sequences, around 4.5% of them detected only once. The ten largest clones take up approximately 5.4% of the sample. Specimen: whole blood, collected at baseline. The receptors were gathered from an adult who was a healthcare worker with PCR-confirmed SARS-CoV-2 infection or an uninfected control (not recorded which).

This clonotype was detected ten times or more. The chain employs TRBV9 and TRBJ2-7; TRBD2 might be the D (5 bases). V lost 0 bases to trimming and J lost 2 bases, with 9 bases between them. This CDR3 is built from 14 residues. Per germline, CDR1 SGDLS and CDR2 YYNGEE. CDR3 loop: CASSVAGSAYEQYF. CDR3 DNA sequence: TGTGCCAGCAGCGTAGCGGGTAGCGCCTACGAGCAGTACTTC. The full variable domain, completed using reference TRBV9 and TRBJ2-7, is DSGVTQTPKHLITATGQRVTLRCSPRSGDLSVYWYQQSLDQGLQFLIQYYNGEERAKGNILERFSAQQFPDLHSELNLSSLELGDSALYFCASSVAGSAYEQYFGPGTRLTVT.

This clonotype has at least ten counts. This chain connects TRBV5-4 to TRBJ1-6; D unresolved. CDR3 length: 14 amino acids. Trimming removed 4 bases from V and 8 bases from J, with 13 bases in between. The germline V gene encodes CDR1 SGHNT and CDR2 YYREEE (reference sequence). Here the CDR3 reads CASSPPGADSPLHF. CDR3 sequence (DNA): TGTGCCAGCAGCCCACCGGGAGCAGATTCACCCCTCCACTTT. The full variable domain, its missing parts supplied by reference TRBV5-4 and TRBJ1-6, is ETGVTQSPTHLIKTRGQQVTLRCSSQSGHNTVSWYQQALGQGPQFIFQYYREEENGRGNFPPRFSGLQFPNYSSELNVNALELDDSALYLCASSPPGADSPLHFGNGTRLTVT.

This clonotype has just a few counts. This rearrangement joins TRBV29-1 to TRBJ2-2, with D possibly TRBD2 on 5 matching bases. CDR3 length: 14 amino acids. The germline V and J ends were trimmed by 3 bases and 4 bases, with 12 bases remaining between them. In germline, CDR1 is SQVTM, CDR2 ANQGSEA. The CDR3 region is CSVETGLGTGELFF. The CDR3 DNA reads as TGCAGCGTTGAGACGGGGTTAGGCACCGGGGAGCTGTTTTTT.

A few counts support this clonotype. The genes are TRBV7-8 and TRBJ2-5, with 7 nucleotides matching TRBD2. Germline V gene lookup returns CDR1 SGHVS and CDR2 FQNEAQ. CDR3 length: 14 amino acids. The trim removed 4 bases at V and 4 bases at J, leaving 6 bases unmatched. The CDR3 DNA reads TGTGCCAGCAGCTCGGGGGAGGGCCTAGAGACCCAGTACTTC. As protein: CASSSGEGLETQYF. The full variable domain, in which reference TRBV7-8 and TRBJ2-5 provide the parts outside the CDR3, is GAGVSQSPRYKVAKRGQDVALRCDPISGHVSLFWYQQALGQGPEFLTYFQNEAQLDKSGLPSDRFFAERPEGSVSTLKIQRTQQEDSAVYLCASSSGEGLETQYFGPGTRLLVL.

The chain is built from TRBV4-3 and TRBJ2-2; tentatively, D is TRBD1 (6 bases). Germline V gene data show CDR1 as LGHNA and CDR2 as YSLEER. The V end was cut by 1 base, the J end by 5 bases, with 14 bases between. This CDR3 is 16 amino acids long. The CDR3 region has the DNA TGCGCCAGCAGCCAAGCCCGACAGGTTCCAACCGGGGAGCTGTTTTTT. Residues: CASSQARQVPTGELFF.

The sample holds many counts of this clonotype. The chain combines TRBV6-4 with TRBJ2-1; 12 positions agree with TRBD2. The CDR3 loop spans 15 amino acids. V trimming: 0 bases; J trimming: 6 bases; junction bases outside the gene matches: 0. Germline loops: CDR1 MRHNA, CDR2 SNTAGT. In nucleotides, the CDR3 is TGTGCCAGCAGTGACTCGACTAGCGGGAGCAATGAGCAGTTCTTC. It codes for CASSDSTSGSNEQFF.

This clonotype was observed at least ten times. CDR3 residues: CASSQDRTALYEQYF. In nucleotides, the CDR3 is TGTGCCAGCAGCCAAGATAGGACAGCACTATACGAGCAGTACTTC. The chain joins TRBV4-2 to TRBJ2-7; D may be TRBD1 (6 bases). The CDR3 contains 15 residues. Between the trimmed V and J ends, which lost 0 bases and 4 bases, there was a span of 13 bases. Germline values: CDR1 LGHNA, CDR2 YNFKEQ.

The chain is built from TRBV28 and TRBJ2-5; weak D call: TRBD2 (6 bases). The V gene's germline CDR1 is MDHEN and CDR2 SYDVKM. The CDR3 length is 15 residues. Trimming pared 6 bases from V and 4 bases from J, leaving 18 bases between. The CDR3 DNA follows: TGTGCCAGCAGCCCGTTGGGGAGGACGAGAGAGACCCAGTACTTC. This encodes CASSPLGRTRETQYF. The full variable domain, rest sourced from reference TRBV28 and TRBJ2-5, is DVKVTQSSRYLVKRTGEKVFLECVQDMDHENMFWYRQDPGLGLRLIYFSYDVKMKEKGDIPEGYSVSREKKERFSLILESASTNQTSMYLCASSPLGRTRETQYFGPGTRLLVL.

The sample holds many counts of this clonotype. V usage is TRBV4-3 and J usage is TRBJ2-3; TRBD2 matches at 8 bases. CDR3 length: 13 residues. Trimming removed 3 bases from V and 5 bases from J; junction bases left unmatched: 1. CDR1 and CDR2 from the germline V gene are LGHNA and YSLEER. The CDR3 sequence: CASSQGTRDTQYF. CDR3 nucleotide sequence: TGCGCCAGCAGCCAGGGGACTAGAGATACGCAGTATTTT.

This clonotype was found many times. This chain joins TRBV5-1 and TRBJ2-7; D gene uncertain. CDR3 size: 15 residues. V was cut by 0 bases and J by 2 bases, with 12 bases left in between. Per germline, CDR1 SGHRS and CDR2 YFSETQ. Here the CDR3 reads CASSLALAKPYEQYF. The CDR3, as DNA: TGCGCCAGCAGCTTGGCCTTGGCAAAACCCTACGAGCAGTACTTC. Full variable domain (outside the CDR3, taken from reference TRBV5-1 and TRBJ2-7): KAGVTQTPRYLIKTRGQQVTLSCSPISGHRSVSWYQQTPGQGLQFLFEYFSETQRNKGNFPGRFSGRQFSNSRSEMNVSTLELGDSALYLCASSLALAKPYEQYFGPGTRLTVT.

There are many counts of this clonotype. The chain joins TRBV20-1 to TRBJ1-5; TRBD1 aligns across 7 bases. CDR1 is DFQATT and CDR2 is SNEGSKA in the germline V gene (reference sequence). J gave up 6 bases and V 6 bases, and 14 bases lay outside the gene matches. The CDR3 has 15 amino acids. The CDR3 here is CSASRGAGGSQPQHF. For the CDR3, the DNA is TGCAGTGCCTCCCGGGGGGCAGGGGGGAGTCAGCCCCAGCATTTT.

The table lists this clonotype with many counts. The J gene is TRBJ1-2, the V gene TRBV5-1; 9 bases are a match to TRBD1. The CDR3 spans 13 residues. Germline V CDR1 and CDR2: SGHRS, YFSETQ. V trimming: 4 bases; J trimming: 6 bases; junction bases outside the gene matches: 4. CDR3 sequence reads: CASSDGTGNGYTF. The DNA of the CDR3 is TGCGCCAGCAGCGACGGGACAGGGAATGGCTACACCTTC.

This clonotype has at least ten counts. The CDR3 reads CSVEHPTEAFF. CDR3 DNA: TGCAGCGTAGAACACCCCACTGAAGCTTTCTTT. The rearrangement uses TRBV29-1 and TRBJ1-1, with unresolved D. The germline CDR1 and CDR2 sequences are SQVTM and ANQGSEA. CDR3 length equals 11 residues. V was clipped by 6 bases and J by 4 bases, with 9 bases between them.

This clonotype was detected ten times or more. The V gene is TRBV6-5, the J gene TRBJ1-1; D unclear. V was trimmed by 0 bases and J by 2 bases, leaving 13 bases between them. CDR3 size: 16 residues. The germline V gene encodes CDR1 MNHEY and CDR2 SVGAGI. The CDR3 sequence: CASSYSRTGRNTEAFF. Here the CDR3 DNA reads TGTGCCAGCAGTTACTCGAGGACGGGAAGAAACACTGAAGCTTTCTTT.

This clonotype is judged medium-sized (0.01 to 0.1%). This rearrangement joins TRBV5-4 to TRBJ2-3, with 10 bases that match TRBD2. CDR3 length: 15 amino acids. Germline trimming cut 4 bases from V and 4 bases from J; bases unmatched to any gene: 6. Per germline, CDR1 SGHNT and CDR2 YYREEE (reference sequence). In DNA, the CDR3 is TGTGCCAGCAGCCCAAGCGGGGGGGCCGCAGATACGCAGTATTTT. Its protein product is CASSPSGGAADTQYF.

This clonotype was seen many times. The chain carries TRBV14 and TRBJ2-1; 7 nucleotides match TRBD1. Germline V gene sequence: CDR1 SGHDN, CDR2 FVKESK. The CDR3 covers 15 residues. V lost 1 base to trimming and J lost 2 bases; unmatched junction nucleotides: 2. The CDR3 DNA follows: TGTGCCAGCAGCCAAGTAACAGGGGCCTACAATGAGCAGTTCTTC. Translation: CASSQVTGAYNEQFF.